These T cell receptor beta chains were read from a single sample in a study of HIV-infected patients and healthy controls. TCRdb processed the 5' RACE reads anew with MiXCR; each CDR3 protein has one entry. The data show about 18,000 distinct CDR3 sequences, 9% to 15% seen once. The material sequenced was blood. The receptor set was obtained from an adult in good health. CDR3s include the opening cysteine and the closing phenylalanine or tryptophan. The D gene is left open where the match is weak. A clone size is listed for some rows: how often the clone was seen (once, few, many), or a class if it is expanded.

CDR3 protein	CDR3 DNA	D gene	J gene	clone size	V gene	CDR3 length
CASSLTVNTEAFF	TGTGCCAGCAGTTTGACAGTTAACACTGAAGCTTTCTTT	.	TRBJ1-1	medium-sized	TRBV12-3/TRBV12-4	13
CSANRGSGELFF	TGCAGTGCCAACAGGGGATCCGGGGAGCTGTTTTTT	TRBD1	TRBJ2-2	.	TRBV20-1	12
CASSPRTSGDTDTQYF	TGCGCCAGCAGCCCTCGGACTAGCGGGGACACAGATACGCAGTATTTT	TRBD2	TRBJ2-3	medium-sized	TRBV5-1	16
CASSLGQGGAKNIQYF	TGTGCCAGCAGCTTAGGGCAGGGAGGCGCCAAAAACATTCAGTACTTC	.	TRBJ2-4	many	TRBV11-3	16
CASSPEGGGGDHEQYF	TGTGCCAGCAGCCCAGAAGGTGGGGGCGGAGACCACGAGCAGTACTTC	.	TRBJ2-7	many	TRBV25-1	16
CAWIPAPGPTVGEQYF	TGTGCCTGGATACCCGCGCCGGGACCCACCGTAGGGGAGCAGTACTTC	.	TRBJ2-7	few	TRBV30	16
CASSLGHANTGELFF	TGTGCCAGCAGTTTGGGACACGCGAACACCGGGGAGCTGTTTTTT	.	TRBJ2-2	medium-sized	TRBV12-3/TRBV12-4	15
CASSPGQGRSAQYF	TGCGCCAGCAGCCCCGGACAGGGCCGATCCGCGCAGTACTTC	TRBD1	TRBJ2-7	medium-sized	TRBV5-1	14
CASSFRTGGDYGYTF	TGCGCCAGCAGCTTTCGGACAGGAGGGGACTATGGCTACACCTTC	TRBD1	TRBJ1-2	few	TRBV5-1	15
CASSQGGFTRGSWTEAFF	TGCGCCAGCAGCCAAGGTGGGTTCACTCGAGGGAGTTGGACTGAAGCTTTCTTT	.	TRBJ1-1	once	TRBV4-1	18
CASNLPLDTQYF	TGTGCCAGCAACTTACCGTTGGATACGCAGTATTTT	.	TRBJ2-3	many	TRBV6-2/TRBV6-3	12
CASRRWRGIPDTQYF	TGTGCCAGCAGGCGTTGGCGGGGGATTCCAGATACGCAGTATTTT	TRBD2	TRBJ2-3	many	TRBV5-8	15
CASSRQGAGNSPLHF	TGTGCCAGCTCACGACAGGGGGCTGGTAATTCACCCCTCCACTTT	TRBD1	TRBJ1-6	medium-sized	TRBV18	15
CASSFGYEQYF	TGTGCCAGCAGTTTCGGGTACGAGCAGTACTTC	.	TRBJ2-7	.	TRBV25-1	11
CASSATPSTDTQYF	TGTGCCAGCAGCGCTACTCCAAGCACAGATACGCAGTATTTT	.	TRBJ2-3	many	TRBV7-3	14
CASSFGRQYISEQYF	TGTGCCAGCAGTTTCGGGCGACAGTATATTTCCGAGCAGTACTTC	.	TRBJ2-7	many	TRBV28	15
CASSLGAIVSGANVLTF	TGTGCCAGCAGCTTAGGGGCAATAGTCTCTGGGGCCAACGTCCTGACTTTC	.	TRBJ2-6	.	TRBV11-2	17
CASSSSGGPPREQFF	TGTGCCAGCAGCTCTAGCGGGGGGCCCCCCCGTGAGCAGTTCTTC	TRBD2	TRBJ2-1	many	TRBV12-3/TRBV12-4	15
CASSYLRTGEAFF	TGTGCCAGCAGTTACCTACGGACAGGCGAAGCTTTCTTT	TRBD1	TRBJ1-1	few	TRBV6-6	13
CASQPRLYQETQYF	TGTGCCAGCCAACCCAGACTATACCAAGAGACCCAGTACTTC	.	TRBJ2-5	many	TRBV18	14
CASRQRGASTDTQYF	TGTGCCAGCAGACAGCGGGGGGCCTCCACAGATACGCAGTATTTT	TRBD2	TRBJ2-3	medium-sized	TRBV6-2/TRBV6-3	15
CASSLGSQPQHF	TGTGCCAGCAGCTTGGGCTCACAGCCCCAGCATTTT	.	TRBJ1-5	many	TRBV7-8	12
CASSNRTGRPVVTQYF	TGTGCCAGCAGCAACAGGACAGGGAGACCGGTTGTGACCCAGTACTTC	.	TRBJ2-5	few	TRBV21-1	16
CATGGSGANVLTF	TGTGCCACGGGCGGCTCTGGGGCCAACGTCCTGACTTTC	.	TRBJ2-6	.	TRBV27	13
CSVHTWTGGLKLSTEAFF	TGCAGCGTTCACACTTGGACAGGGGGCCTGAAGTTGAGCACTGAAGCTTTCTTT	TRBD1	TRBJ1-1	.	TRBV29-1	18
CASSQYPGGMFF	TGTGCCAGCAGCCAATATCCCGGGGGGATGTTTTTT	TRBD2	TRBJ2-2	.	TRBV3-1	12
CASTSGPGAYNSPLHF	TGTGCCAGCACCTCTGGCCCCGGGGCCTATAATTCACCCCTCCACTTT	.	TRBJ1-6	few	TRBV28	16
CASSQDPPGANVLTF	TGTGCCAGCAGCCAAGATCCACCCGGGGCCAACGTCCTGACTTTC	.	TRBJ2-6	.	TRBV4-2	15
CASSQDPGTLNSPLHF	TGTGCCAGCAGCCAAGATCCGGGGACCCTAAATTCACCCCTCCACTTT	.	TRBJ1-6	.	TRBV14	16
CASSVTSGSNEQFF	TGTGCCAGCAGCGTCACTAGCGGGAGCAATGAGCAGTTCTTC	TRBD2	TRBJ2-1	many	TRBV9	14